This T cell receptor beta chain was sequenced during a study of shared clonotypes between healthy human individuals. Study findings and constraints: A generally larger estimated richness was seen in naive subsets than in memory subsets. In contrast to clonotypes shared by all four donors, non-shared clonotypes had lower generation probabilities.

Note on this clone: Its antigen is unknown.

Sequencing used immunoSEQ multiplex PCR; TCRdb keeps in-frame clones, though not all of them. Of approximately 600,000 clones listed, approximately 96% are singletons. Naive CD8 cells, CD45RO-negative and positively selected for CCR7, excluded terminally differentiated effector memory CD45RA+ cells. Per the germline V gene, CDR1 is MNHEY and CDR2 is SMNVEV (reference sequence). This CDR3 region has 14 residues. V was cut by 2 bases and J by 6 bases, with 13 bases left in between. This TCR came from a woman between 25 and 40 years old in good health. The V gene is TRBV27, the J gene TRBJ2-5; the D is unclear. Sequencing input: naive CD8+ T cells sorted from blood. CDR3 in amino acids: CASSLGPAGKTQYF. CDR3 DNA: TGTGCCAGCAGTTTAGGCCCAGCTGGAAAGACCCAGTACTTC.